These T cell receptor beta chains were read from a single sample in a study of shared clonotypes between healthy human individuals. Clones were read by immunoSEQ multiplex PCR, and TCRdb kept only the in-frame ones, dropping some. The data contain about 2.2 million clones, 93% of them singletons. The sequenced sample was naive CD8+ T cells from PBMCs. The origin of the receptors is a man in his late teens or twenties in good health. Some clones in this sample may be carry-over from other donors' samples. Each CDR3 is given with its conserved first and last residue. The D gene is left open where the match is weak. Size values are once, few and many counts, or a class for expanded clones, and some rows have none.

size: NA; V: TRBV19; D: TRBD1; J: TRBJ1-4; CDR3: CASSPRTGYKRSEKLFF; DNA: TGTGCCAGTAGTCCCAGGACAGGGTATAAGCGGAGTGAAAAACTGTTTTTT
size: NA; V: TRBV4-1; D: NA; J: TRBJ2-7; CDR3: CASSQDLRYEQYF; DNA: TGCGCCAGCAGCCAAGATCTAAGGTACGAGCAGTACTTC
size: NA; V: TRBV11-2; D: NA; J: TRBJ1-3; CDR3: CASSLGGDTIYF; DNA: TGTGCCAGCAGCTTAGGAGGGGACACCATATATTTT
size: few; V: TRBV9; D: TRBD2; J: TRBJ2-2; CDR3: CASSDGLAGNTGELFF; DNA: TGTGCCAGCAGCGACGGACTAGCGGGGAACACCGGGGAGCTGTTTTTT
size: few; V: TRBV27; D: NA; J: TRBJ2-2; CDR3: CASSSYTGELFF; DNA: TGTGCCAGCAGTTCGTACACCGGGGAGCTGTTTTTT
size: NA; V: TRBV29-1; D: NA; J: TRBJ2-5; CDR3: CSVVPGTGTQYF; DNA: TGCAGCGTTGTTCCAGGGACTGGGACCCAGTACTTC
size: NA; V: TRBV2; D: NA; J: TRBJ1-2; CDR3: CASSEVARGAYGYTF; DNA: TGTGCCAGCAGTGAAGTGGCCCGAGGGGCCTATGGCTACACCTTC
size: NA; V: TRBV28; D: NA; J: TRBJ2-5; CDR3: CASRSTSISETQYF; DNA: TGTGCCAGCAGAAGTACTAGCATTTCAGAGACCCAGTACTTC
size: once; V: TRBV4-3; D: NA; J: TRBJ2-7; CDR3: CASSQDMAAFAEQYF; DNA: TGCGCCAGCAGCCAAGATATGGCAGCTTTTGCCGAGCAGTACTTC
size: NA; V: TRBV5-6; D: NA; J: TRBJ1-5; CDR3: CASSLATGNNQPQHF; DNA: TGTGCCAGCAGCTTGGCCACAGGTAATAATCAGCCCCAGCATTTT
size: NA; V: TRBV27; D: NA; J: TRBJ2-7; CDR3: CASSHRDSYEQYF; DNA: TGTGCCAGCAGTCACAGGGACTCCTACGAGCAGTACTTC